This T cell receptor (beta chain) is from a study of regulatory T cells in long-lasting Graves disease. The CDR3 is 13 amino acids. Germline values: CDR1 SGHTA, CDR2 FQGNSA. V was pared by 5 bases and J by 5 bases, with 12 bases between. The authors built TCR beta libraries using iRepertoire HTBI primers and Arm-PCR of CDR3 regions. TCRdb re-called the multiplex PCR reads through MiXCR, storing one row per CDR3 protein. The table includes about 620,000 distinct CDR3 sequences, roughly 15% detected once. In its sample, this clonotype was seen many times. Sample time point: newly diagnosed GD, antithyroid drugs for less than 3 months. Researchers made the TCR library from RNA that was extracted from PBMCs. A further study also used this sample, focusing on T cells in Graves' hyperthyroidism and ophthalmopathy. Per that paper: Clonotypes that were expanded in thyroid above 0.001 mostly appeared in blood too.

The sample was peripheral blood mononuclear cells (PBMCs), taken at new diagnosis, from a patient treated with antithyroid drugs. V is TRBV7-2 and J is TRBJ1-1; D is unresolved. The TCR comes from a woman aged 25 to 39 with Graves disease. In nucleotides, the CDR3 is TGTGCCAGCAGCCTAGACATGAGGACTGAAGCTTTCTTT. Residues: CASSLDMRTEAFF.